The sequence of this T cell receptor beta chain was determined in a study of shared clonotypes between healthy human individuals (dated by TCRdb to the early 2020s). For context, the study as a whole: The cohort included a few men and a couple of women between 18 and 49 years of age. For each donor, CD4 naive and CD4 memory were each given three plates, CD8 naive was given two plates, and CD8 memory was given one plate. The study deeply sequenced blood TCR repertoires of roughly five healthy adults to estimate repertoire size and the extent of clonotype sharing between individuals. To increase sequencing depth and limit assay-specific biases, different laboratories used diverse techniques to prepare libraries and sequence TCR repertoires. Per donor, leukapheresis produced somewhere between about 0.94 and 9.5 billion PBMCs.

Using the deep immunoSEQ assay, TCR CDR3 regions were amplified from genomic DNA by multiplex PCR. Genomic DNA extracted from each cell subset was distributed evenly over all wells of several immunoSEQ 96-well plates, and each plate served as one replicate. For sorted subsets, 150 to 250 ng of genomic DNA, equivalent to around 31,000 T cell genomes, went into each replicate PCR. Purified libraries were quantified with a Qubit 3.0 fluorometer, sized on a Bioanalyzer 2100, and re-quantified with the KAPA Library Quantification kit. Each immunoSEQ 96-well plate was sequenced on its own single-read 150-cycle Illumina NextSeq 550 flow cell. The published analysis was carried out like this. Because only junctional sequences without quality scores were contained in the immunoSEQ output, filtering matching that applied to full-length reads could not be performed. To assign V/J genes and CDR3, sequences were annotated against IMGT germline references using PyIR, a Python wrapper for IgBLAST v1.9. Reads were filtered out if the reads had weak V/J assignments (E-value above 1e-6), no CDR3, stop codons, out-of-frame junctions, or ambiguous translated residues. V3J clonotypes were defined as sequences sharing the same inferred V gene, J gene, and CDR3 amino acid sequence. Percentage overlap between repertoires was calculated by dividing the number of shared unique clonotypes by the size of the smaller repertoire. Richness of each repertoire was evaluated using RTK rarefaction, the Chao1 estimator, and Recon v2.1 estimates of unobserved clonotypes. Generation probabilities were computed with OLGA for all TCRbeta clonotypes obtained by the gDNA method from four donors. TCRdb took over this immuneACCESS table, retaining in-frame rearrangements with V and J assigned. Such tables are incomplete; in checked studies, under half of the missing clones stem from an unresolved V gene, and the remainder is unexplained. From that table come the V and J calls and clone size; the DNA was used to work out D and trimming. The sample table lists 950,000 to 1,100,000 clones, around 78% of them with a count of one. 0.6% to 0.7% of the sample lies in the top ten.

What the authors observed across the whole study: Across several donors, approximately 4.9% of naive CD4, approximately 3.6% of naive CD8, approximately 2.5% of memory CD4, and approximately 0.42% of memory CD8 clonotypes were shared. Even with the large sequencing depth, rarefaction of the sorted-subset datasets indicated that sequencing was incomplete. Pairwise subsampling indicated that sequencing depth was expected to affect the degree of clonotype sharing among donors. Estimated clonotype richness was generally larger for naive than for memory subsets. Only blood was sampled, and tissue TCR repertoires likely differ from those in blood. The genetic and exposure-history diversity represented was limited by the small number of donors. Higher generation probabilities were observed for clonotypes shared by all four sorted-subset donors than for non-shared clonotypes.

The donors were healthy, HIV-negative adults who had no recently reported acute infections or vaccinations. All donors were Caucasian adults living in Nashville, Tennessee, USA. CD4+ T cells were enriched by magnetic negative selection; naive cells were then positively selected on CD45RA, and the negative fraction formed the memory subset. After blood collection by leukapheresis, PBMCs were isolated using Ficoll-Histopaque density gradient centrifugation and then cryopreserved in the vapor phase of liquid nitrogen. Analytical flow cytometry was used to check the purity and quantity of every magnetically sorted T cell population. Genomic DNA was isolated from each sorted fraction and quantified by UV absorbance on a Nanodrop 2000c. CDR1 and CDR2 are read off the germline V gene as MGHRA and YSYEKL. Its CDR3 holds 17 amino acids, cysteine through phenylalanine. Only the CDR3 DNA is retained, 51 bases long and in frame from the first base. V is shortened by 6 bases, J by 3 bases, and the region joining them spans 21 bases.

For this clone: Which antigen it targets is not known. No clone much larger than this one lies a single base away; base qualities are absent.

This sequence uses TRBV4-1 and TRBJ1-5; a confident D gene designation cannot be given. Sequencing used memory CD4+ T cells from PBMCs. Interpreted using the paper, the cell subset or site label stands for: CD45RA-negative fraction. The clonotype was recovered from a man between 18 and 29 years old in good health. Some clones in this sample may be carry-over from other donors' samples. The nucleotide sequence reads TGCGCCAGCAGTCACAGCCCTACCCGGGTCGTCAATCAGCCCCAGCATTTT. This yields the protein CASSHSPTRVVNQPQHF.